This T cell receptor (beta chain) emerged from a study of cytomegalovirus exposure and HLA in healthy donors. V shed 1 base and J shed 3 bases, with 10 bases lying between them. Germline V CDR1 and CDR2: SGHRS, YFSETQ. This CDR3 has 15 residues. PCR was performed using 60 Vbeta and 13 Jbeta primers. TCRdb's copy holds only in-frame clones and misses some; the assay was immunoSEQ multiplex PCR. Among about 37,000 clones listed, around 70% were seen once. Input material: PBMCs. This sequence joins TRBV5-1 and TRBJ2-2; the D is unclear. This receptor was taken from a man aged 25-45 years in good health and CMV-seronegative. The CDR3 protein is CASSLLQSDTGELFF. DNA for the CDR3: TGCGCCAGCAGCTTGTTACAGAGTGACACCGGGGAGCTGTTTTTT.